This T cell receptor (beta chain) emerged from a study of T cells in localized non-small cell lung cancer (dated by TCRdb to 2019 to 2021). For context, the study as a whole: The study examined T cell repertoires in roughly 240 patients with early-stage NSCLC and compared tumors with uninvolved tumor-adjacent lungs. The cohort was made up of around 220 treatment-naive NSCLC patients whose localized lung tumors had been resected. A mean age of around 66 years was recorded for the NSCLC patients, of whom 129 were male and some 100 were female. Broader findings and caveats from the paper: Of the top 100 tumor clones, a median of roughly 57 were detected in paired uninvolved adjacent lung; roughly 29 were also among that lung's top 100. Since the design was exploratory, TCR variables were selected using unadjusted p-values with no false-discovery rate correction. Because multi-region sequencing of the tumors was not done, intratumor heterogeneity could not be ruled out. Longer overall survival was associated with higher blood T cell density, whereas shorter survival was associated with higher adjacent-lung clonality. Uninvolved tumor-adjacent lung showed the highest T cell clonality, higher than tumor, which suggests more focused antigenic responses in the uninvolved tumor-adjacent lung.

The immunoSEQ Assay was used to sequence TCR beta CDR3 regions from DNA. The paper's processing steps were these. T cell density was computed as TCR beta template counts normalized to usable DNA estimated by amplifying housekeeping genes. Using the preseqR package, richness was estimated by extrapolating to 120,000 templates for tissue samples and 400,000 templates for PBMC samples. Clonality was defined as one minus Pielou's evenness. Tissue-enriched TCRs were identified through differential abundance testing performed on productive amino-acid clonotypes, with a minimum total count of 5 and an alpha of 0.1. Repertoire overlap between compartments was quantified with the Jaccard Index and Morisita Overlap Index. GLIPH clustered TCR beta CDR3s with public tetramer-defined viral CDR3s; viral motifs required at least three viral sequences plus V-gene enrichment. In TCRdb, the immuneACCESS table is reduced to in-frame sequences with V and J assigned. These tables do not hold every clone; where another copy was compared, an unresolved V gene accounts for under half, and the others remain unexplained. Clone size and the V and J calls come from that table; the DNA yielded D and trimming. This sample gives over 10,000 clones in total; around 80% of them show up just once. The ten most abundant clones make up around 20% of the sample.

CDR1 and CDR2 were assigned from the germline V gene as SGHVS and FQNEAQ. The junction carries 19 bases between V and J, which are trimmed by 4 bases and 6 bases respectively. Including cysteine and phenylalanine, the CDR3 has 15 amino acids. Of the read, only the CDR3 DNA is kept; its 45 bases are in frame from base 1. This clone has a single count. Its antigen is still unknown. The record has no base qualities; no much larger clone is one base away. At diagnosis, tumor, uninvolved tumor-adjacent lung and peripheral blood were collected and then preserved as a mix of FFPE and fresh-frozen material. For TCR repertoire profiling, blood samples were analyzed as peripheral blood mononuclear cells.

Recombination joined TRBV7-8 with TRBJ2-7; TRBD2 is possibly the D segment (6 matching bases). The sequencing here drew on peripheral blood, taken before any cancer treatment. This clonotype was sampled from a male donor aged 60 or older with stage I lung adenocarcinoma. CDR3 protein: CASSSRLVPSSEQYF. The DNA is TGTGCCAGCAGCTCCCGACTAGTTCCGAGCTCCGAGCAGTACTTC.